This entry lists 20 T cell receptor beta chains sequenced from one sample in a study of blood T cells in healthy people across ages. Then a second PCR, running roughly 7 to 11 cycles, was carried out with a sample-barcoded 5' primer and a J-beta primer mix. TCRdb re-analysed the 5' RACE reads in MiXCR, keeping a single row per CDR3 protein. The sample has hundreds of thousands of distinct CDR3 sequences, around 46% seen once. The sequenced sample was blood. These receptor sequences come from a man aged 25 to 40 in good health.

This clonotype has a single count. The DNA of the CDR3 is TGCGCCAGCAGCCAAACGGGGGGAGCAACTAATGAAAAACTGTTTTTT. Translated: CASSQTGGATNEKLFF. This rearrangement joins TRBV4-3 to TRBJ1-4, with a tentative D call TRBD1 (5 bases). The CDR3 is made up of 16 amino acids. Germline V lookup: CDR1 LGHNA, CDR2 YSLEER. Trimming took 2 bases from V and 0 from J, leaving 10 bases between them.

The J gene is TRBJ2-5, the V gene TRBV6-1; no reliable D call. The end of the DNA fits TRBJ2-7 better, so the J call may be wrong. The CDR3 length is 13 residues. The germline gives CDR1 MNHNS, CDR2 SASEGT. The CDR3 region is CASSEGTYYEQYF. The CDR3 DNA sequence: TGTGCCAGCAGTGAAGGCACCTACTACGAGCAGTACTTC.

J is TRBJ2-2 and V is TRBV27; the D gene is possibly TRBD2 (5 bases). CDR1 and CDR2 (germline): MNHEY, SMNVEV (reference sequence). The CDR3 length is 18 residues. With 4 bases removed from V and 4 bases from J, the gap between germline ends came to 22 bases. In nucleotides, the CDR3 is TGTGCCAGCAGTTCCGGGATTTTGGCATCTCGCGGCACCGGGGAGCTGTTTTTT. Translating it yields CASSSGILASRGTGELFF.

This chain links TRBV6-1 with TRBJ2-3; D unresolved. The CDR3 loop spans 14 amino acids. Trimming took off 1 base at V and 7 bases at J, with 12 bases between the two ends. Germline V gene data show CDR1 as MNHNS and CDR2 as SASEGT. Here the CDR3 reads CASSEGVWLNTQYF. The CDR3 DNA sequence: TGTGCCAGCAGTGAAGGGGTCTGGCTTAATACGCAGTATTTT.

This sequence joins TRBV5-4 and TRBJ1-1, with a weak D call TRBD1 (5 bases). Germline V gene sequence: CDR1 SGHNT, CDR2 YYREEE (reference sequence). The CDR3 has 16 amino acids. V gave up 4 bases and J gave up 4 bases, with 20 bases separating them. CDR3 residues: CASSPPMGEVGTEAFF. The CDR3 DNA follows: TGTGCCAGCAGCCCCCCTATGGGGGAAGTCGGCACTGAAGCTTTCTTT.

The chain joins TRBV27 to TRBJ2-5; TRBD2 matches 8 bases. J was trimmed by 2 bases and V by 9 bases; bases with no gene match: 8. The CDR3 extends over 14 amino acids. CDR1 is MNHEY, CDR2 SMNVEV, per germline (reference sequence). The CDR3 spells CASVAGGGQETQYF. The CDR3 nucleotides read TGTGCCAGTGTGGCGGGGGGCGGTCAAGAGACCCAGTACTTC.

Comment on this clonotype: One end of the junction does not line up with germline, which may come from a read error. The gene calls are TRBV6-2 or TRBV6-3 and TRBJ2-4; D may be TRBD2 (5 bases). The CDR3 contains 13 residues. CDR1 is MNHEY, CDR2 SVGEGT, per germline. The CDR3 sequence: CASSDSTPGNQYF. The CDR3 coding sequence is TGTGCCAGCAGTGACTCGACCCCGGGGAACCAGTACTTC.

The J gene is TRBJ1-6, the V gene TRBV12-3 or TRBV12-4, with D perhaps matching TRBD1 (6 bases). Trimming left V 5 bases short and J 8 bases short, with 16 bases between. The CDR3 is 15 residues long. CDR3 residues: CASSALGGLHSPLHF. CDR3 DNA sequence: TGTGCCAGCAGTGCGTTGGGGGGGCTCCATTCACCCCTCCACTTT.

The chain joins TRBV20-1 to TRBJ1-6; possibly TRBD1 for D (5 bases). Trimming cost V 3 bases and J 10 bases, with 13 bases left between them. CDR3 length: 13 amino acids. Germline lookup yields CDR1 DFQATT and CDR2 SNEGSKA (reference sequence). Here the CDR3 reads CSARAGRGSPLHF. The CDR3 coding sequence is TGCAGTGCTAGGGCGGGGCGGGGGTCACCCCTCCACTTT.

This clonotype was seen more than once but under ten times. The chain is built from TRBV14 and TRBJ1-1; a possible D gene is TRBD1 (6 bases). V dropped 1 base and J dropped 3 bases, with 15 bases sitting between them. CDR3 length: 16 amino acids. The germline CDR1 and CDR2 sequences are SGHDN and FVKESK. The CDR3 is CASSQVGGPRDTEAFF. DNA for the CDR3: TGTGCCAGCAGCCAAGTGGGGGGGCCCCGGGACACTGAAGCTTTCTTT.

This clonotype showed up just once. The chain employs TRBV28 and TRBJ2-2, with D unresolved. The CDR3 length is 14 residues. The V and J ends lost 8 bases and 4 bases respectively, with 14 bases between them. CDR1 is MDHEN and CDR2 is SYDVKM in the germline V gene. The CDR3 DNA follows: TGTGCCAGCCGTTCAATGGGCTTCACCGGGGAGCTGTTTTTT. This codes for CASRSMGFTGELFF.

This clonotype turned up a few times. This chain links TRBV29-1 with TRBJ2-7; D ambiguous. This CDR3 spans 13 amino acids. The V end lost 5 bases, the J end lost 0 bases, and 11 bases lay between the germline ends. Looked up from germline, CDR1 is SQVTM and CDR2 is ANQGSEA. In DNA form, the CDR3 reads TGCAGCGTTTATGACCGAAGCTCCTACGAGCAGTACTTC. Its protein is CSVYDRSSYEQYF.

The chain joins TRBV20-1 to TRBJ2-5; 10 bases agree with TRBD1. V lost 0 bases, J lost 4 bases, and 5 bases stayed unmatched. The CDR3 is 15 residues long. Per germline, CDR1 DFQATT and CDR2 SNEGSKA (reference sequence). The chain's CDR3 is CSARDDGTGAETQYF. In DNA form, the CDR3 reads TGCAGTGCTAGAGATGACGGGACAGGGGCAGAGACCCAGTACTTC.

V usage is TRBV28 and J usage is TRBJ2-5; 9 positions agree with TRBD1. The germline CDR1 and CDR2 sequences are MDHEN and SYDVKM. Trimming cost V 6 bases and J 5 bases; bases outside gene matches: 16. The CDR3 spans 17 residues. The chain's CDR3 is CASRQKALLTGGETQYF. DNA of the CDR3: TGTGCCAGCAGACAAAAAGCCCTATTGACAGGGGGGGAGACCCAGTACTTC. The variable domain in full, with the rest retrieved from reference TRBV28 and TRBJ2-5, is DVKVTQSSRYLVKRTGEKVFLECVQDMDHENMFWYRQDPGLGLRLIYFSYDVKMKEKGDIPEGYSVSREKKERFSLILESASTNQTSMYLCASRQKALLTGGETQYFGPGTRLLVL.

The chain joins TRBV6-5 to TRBJ2-4, with TRBD1 matching 10 bases. The J call may be mistaken, given a closer DNA end match to TRBJ2-7. CDR1 is MNHEY and CDR2 is SVGAGI in the germline V gene. The CDR3 loop spans 14 amino acids. The CDR3 here is CASRGQGSAYEQYF. CDR3 DNA sequence: TGTGCCAGCAGGGGACAGGGGTCCGCCTACGAGCAGTACTTC.

This chain uses TRBV7-2 with TRBJ1-5; D not resolved. The CDR3 spans 14 residues. With 4 bases removed from V and 5 bases from J, the gap between germline ends came to 12 bases. Germline CDR1 and CDR2: SGHTA and FQGNSA. The CDR3 loop reads CASSWAGLDQPQHF. CDR3 nucleotides: TGTGCCAGCAGCTGGGCCGGGCTCGATCAGCCCCAGCATTTT.

J is TRBJ1-4 and V is TRBV18, with D unresolved. The CDR3 contains 15 residues. CDR1 is KGHSH, CDR2 LQKENI, per germline. V gave up 2 bases and J gave up 7 bases, with 14 bases separating them. CDR3 sequence: CASSPTPGATEKLFF. The CDR3 DNA follows: TGTGCCAGCTCACCAACTCCAGGTGCTACTGAAAAACTGTTTTTT.

Many counts were recorded for this clonotype. The gene calls are TRBV7-3 and TRBJ2-1, with 12 bases fitting TRBD2. In germline, CDR1 is SGHTA, CDR2 FQGTGA. Trimming at V came to 1 base and at J to 4 bases, leaving 5 bases not matched to a gene. This CDR3 is built from 17 residues. The CDR3 spells CASSLRPSGGAYNEQFF. For the CDR3, the DNA is TGTGCCAGCAGCTTAAGACCTAGCGGGGGGGCGTACAATGAGCAGTTCTTC.

The rearrangement uses TRBV6-2 or TRBV6-3 and TRBJ2-7; 7 positions agree with TRBD2. Germline CDR1 is MNHEY and CDR2 is SVGEGT. V shed 4 bases and J 5 bases; nucleotides not matched to a gene: 8. CDR3 length equals 14 residues. DNA for the CDR3: TGTGCCAGCAGTTTTCTTGCCGGGACTAACGAGCAGTACTTC. Its translation is CASSFLAGTNEQYF.

V is TRBV12-3 or TRBV12-4 and J is TRBJ2-1; perhaps TRBD1 as D (6 bases). The CDR3 totals 13 residues. Trimming took off 5 bases at V and 2 bases at J, with 7 bases between the two ends. The DNA of the CDR3 is TGTGCCAGCAGTACAGGGCCCTACAATGAGCAGTTCTTC. It translates to CASSTGPYNEQFF.